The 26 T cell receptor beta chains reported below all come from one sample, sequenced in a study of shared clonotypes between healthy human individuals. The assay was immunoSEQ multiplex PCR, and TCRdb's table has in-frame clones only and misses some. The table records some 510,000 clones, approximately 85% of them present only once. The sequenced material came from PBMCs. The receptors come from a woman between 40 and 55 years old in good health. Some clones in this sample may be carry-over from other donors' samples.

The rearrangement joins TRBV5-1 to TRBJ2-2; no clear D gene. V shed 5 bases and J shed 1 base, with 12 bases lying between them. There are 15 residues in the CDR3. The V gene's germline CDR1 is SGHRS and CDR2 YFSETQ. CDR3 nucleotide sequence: TGCGCCAGCAGTTTCGAGGCCCTGAACACCGGGGAGCTGTTTTTT. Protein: CASSFEALNTGELFF.

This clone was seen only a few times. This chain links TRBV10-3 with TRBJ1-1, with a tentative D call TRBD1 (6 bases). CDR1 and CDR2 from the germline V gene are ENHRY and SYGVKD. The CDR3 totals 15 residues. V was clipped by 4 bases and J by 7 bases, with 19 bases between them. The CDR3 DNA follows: TGTGCCATCAGTGTGTCCGGTGGGACAACAAATGAAGCTTTCTTT. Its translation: CAISVSGGTTNEAFF.

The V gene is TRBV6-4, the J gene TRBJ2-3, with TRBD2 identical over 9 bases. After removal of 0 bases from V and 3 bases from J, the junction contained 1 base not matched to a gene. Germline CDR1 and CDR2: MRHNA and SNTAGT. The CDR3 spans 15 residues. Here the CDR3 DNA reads TGTGCCAGCAGTGACTCGCGGGAGGGGACAGATACGCAGTATTTT. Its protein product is CASSDSREGTDTQYF.

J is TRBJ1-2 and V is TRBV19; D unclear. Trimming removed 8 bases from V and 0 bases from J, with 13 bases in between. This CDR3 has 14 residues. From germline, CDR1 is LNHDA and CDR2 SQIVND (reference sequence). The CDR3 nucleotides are TGTGCCAGTGTCGATCTAGGAACTAACTATGGCTACACCTTC. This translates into CASVDLGTNYGYTF.

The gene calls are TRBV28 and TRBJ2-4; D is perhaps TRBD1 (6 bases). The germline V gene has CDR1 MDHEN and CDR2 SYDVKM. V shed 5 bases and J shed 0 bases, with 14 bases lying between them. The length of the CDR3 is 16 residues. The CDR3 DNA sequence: TGTGCCAGCAGTAGCTACAGGGCCCAAGCCAAAAACATTCAGTACTTC. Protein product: CASSSYRAQAKNIQYF.

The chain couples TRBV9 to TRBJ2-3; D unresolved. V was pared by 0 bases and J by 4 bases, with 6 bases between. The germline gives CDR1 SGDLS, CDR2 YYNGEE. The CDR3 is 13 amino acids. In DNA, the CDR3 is TGTGCCAGCAGCGTAGCTTATCCAGATACGCAGTATTTT. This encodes CASSVAYPDTQYF.

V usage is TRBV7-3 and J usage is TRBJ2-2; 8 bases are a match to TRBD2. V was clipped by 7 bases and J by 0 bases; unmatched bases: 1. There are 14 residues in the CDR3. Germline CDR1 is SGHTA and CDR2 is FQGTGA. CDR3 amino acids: CASKTSANTGELFF. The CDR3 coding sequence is TGTGCCAGCAAGACTAGCGCGAACACCGGGGAGCTGTTTTTT.

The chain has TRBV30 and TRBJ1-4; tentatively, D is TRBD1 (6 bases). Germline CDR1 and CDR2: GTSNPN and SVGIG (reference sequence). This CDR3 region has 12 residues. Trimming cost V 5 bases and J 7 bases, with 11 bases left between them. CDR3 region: CAWGRGGEKLFF. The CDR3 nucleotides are TGTGCCTGGGGCAGGGGCGGTGAAAAACTGTTTTTT.

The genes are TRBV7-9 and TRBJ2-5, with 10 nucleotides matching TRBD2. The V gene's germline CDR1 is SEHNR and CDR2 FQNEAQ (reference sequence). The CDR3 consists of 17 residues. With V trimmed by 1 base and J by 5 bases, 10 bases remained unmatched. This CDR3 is CASSLGLAGAERETQYF. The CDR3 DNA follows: TGTGCCAGCAGCTTAGGGCTAGCGGGAGCTGAGAGGGAGACCCAGTACTTC.

The CDR3: CASSTRGSTGLEQYF. CDR3 DNA sequence: TGTGCCAGTAGTACCAGAGGATCTACAGGGCTCGAGCAGTACTTC. The genes are TRBV19 and TRBJ2-7; TRBD1 is a possible D gene (6 bases). The V and J ends lost 4 bases and 6 bases respectively, with 19 bases between them. There are 15 residues in the CDR3. Germline V CDR1 and CDR2: LNHDA, SQIVND (reference sequence).

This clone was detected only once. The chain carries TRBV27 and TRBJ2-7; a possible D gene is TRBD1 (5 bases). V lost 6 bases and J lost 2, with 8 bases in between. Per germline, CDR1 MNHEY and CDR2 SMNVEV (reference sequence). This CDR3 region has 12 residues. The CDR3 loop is CASRGATYEQYF. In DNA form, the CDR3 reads TGTGCCAGCAGAGGGGCCACCTACGAGCAGTACTTC.

The chain's CDR3 is CASSQLTGNTEAFF. CDR3 DNA sequence: TGTGCCAGCTCACAACTGACAGGGAACACTGAAGCTTTCTTT. This rearrangement joins TRBV18 to TRBJ1-1; possibly TRBD1 for D (6 bases). The CDR3 is 14 amino acids. Per germline, CDR1 KGHSH and CDR2 LQKENI. V was shortened by 4 bases and J by 1 base, with 10 bases between the two germline ends.

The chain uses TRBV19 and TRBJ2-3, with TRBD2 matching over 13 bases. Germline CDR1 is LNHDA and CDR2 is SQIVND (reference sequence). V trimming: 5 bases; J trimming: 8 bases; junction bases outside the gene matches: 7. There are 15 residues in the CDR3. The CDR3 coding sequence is TGTGCCAGTAGTTCACTAGCGGGAGGGCCGGGTACGCAGTATTTT. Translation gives CASSSLAGGPGTQYF.

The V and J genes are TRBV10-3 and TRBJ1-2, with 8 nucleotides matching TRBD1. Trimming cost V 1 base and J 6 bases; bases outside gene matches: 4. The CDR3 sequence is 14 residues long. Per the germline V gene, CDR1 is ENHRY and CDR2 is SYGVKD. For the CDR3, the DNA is TGTGCCATCAGTGAGTTGGACAGGGCCAATGGCTACACCTTC. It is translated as CAISELDRANGYTF.

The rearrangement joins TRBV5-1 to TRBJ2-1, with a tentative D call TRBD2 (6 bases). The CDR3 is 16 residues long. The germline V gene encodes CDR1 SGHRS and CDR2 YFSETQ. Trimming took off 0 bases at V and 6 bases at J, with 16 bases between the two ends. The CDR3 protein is CASSLGSWGVGNEQFF. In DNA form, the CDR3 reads TGCGCCAGCAGCTTGGGGAGTTGGGGGGTCGGCAATGAGCAGTTCTTC.

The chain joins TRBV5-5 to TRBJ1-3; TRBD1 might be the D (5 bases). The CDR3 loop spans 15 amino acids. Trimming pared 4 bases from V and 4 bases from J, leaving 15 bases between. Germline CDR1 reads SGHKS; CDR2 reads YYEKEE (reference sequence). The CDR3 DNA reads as TGTGCCAGCAGCCCCAGTCAAGGGACGGGAAACACCATATATTTT. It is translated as CASSPSQGTGNTIYF.

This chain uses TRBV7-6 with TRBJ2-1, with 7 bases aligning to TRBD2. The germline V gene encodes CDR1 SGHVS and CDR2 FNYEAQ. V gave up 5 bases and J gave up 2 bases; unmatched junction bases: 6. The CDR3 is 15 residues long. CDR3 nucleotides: TGTGCCAGCAGCCCACCAGCGGGGACCTACAATGAGCAGTTCTTC. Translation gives CASSPPAGTYNEQFF.

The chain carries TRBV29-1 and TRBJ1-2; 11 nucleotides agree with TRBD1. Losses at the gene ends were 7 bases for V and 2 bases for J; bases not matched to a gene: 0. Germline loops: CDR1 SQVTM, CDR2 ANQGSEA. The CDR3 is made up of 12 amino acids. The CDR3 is CSGTGGNYGYTF. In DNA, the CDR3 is TGCAGCGGGACAGGGGGCAACTATGGCTACACCTTC.

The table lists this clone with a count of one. CDR3 bases: TGTGCCAGCAGGTGGTCCCTAGCGGACTCCTACGAGCAGTACTTC. Protein sequence: CASRWSLADSYEQYF. The genes are TRBV6-5 and TRBJ2-5; 7 bases fit TRBD2. With the DNA end fitting TRBJ2-7 better, the J assignment may be wrong. This CDR3 has 15 residues. Germline assignment: CDR1 MNHEY and CDR2 SVGAGI.

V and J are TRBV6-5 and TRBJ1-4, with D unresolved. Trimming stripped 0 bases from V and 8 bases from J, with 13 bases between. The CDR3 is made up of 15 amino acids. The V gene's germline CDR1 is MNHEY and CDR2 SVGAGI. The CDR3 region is CASSYSRQLREKLFF. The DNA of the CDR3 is TGTGCCAGCAGTTACTCGAGGCAGTTAAGGGAAAAACTGTTTTTT.

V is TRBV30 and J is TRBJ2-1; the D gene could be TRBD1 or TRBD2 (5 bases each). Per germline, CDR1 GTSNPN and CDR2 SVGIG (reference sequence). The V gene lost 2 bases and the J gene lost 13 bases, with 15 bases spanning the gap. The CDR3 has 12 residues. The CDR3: CAWSPGTAKQFF. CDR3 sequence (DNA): TGTGCCTGGAGTCCCGGGACGGCGAAACAGTTCTTC.

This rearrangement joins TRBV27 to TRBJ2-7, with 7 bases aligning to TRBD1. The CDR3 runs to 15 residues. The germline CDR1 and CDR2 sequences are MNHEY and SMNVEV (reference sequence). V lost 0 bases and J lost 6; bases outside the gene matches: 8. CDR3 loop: CASSLSGGLRSEQYF. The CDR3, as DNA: TGTGCCAGCAGTTTATCAGGGGGCTTACGGAGCGAGCAGTACTTC.

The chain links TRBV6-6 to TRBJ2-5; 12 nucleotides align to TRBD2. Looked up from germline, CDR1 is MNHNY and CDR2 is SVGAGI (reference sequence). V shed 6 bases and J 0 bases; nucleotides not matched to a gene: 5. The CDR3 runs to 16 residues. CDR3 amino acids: CASSRLAGGYQETQYF. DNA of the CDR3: TGTGCCAGCAGCCGTCTAGCGGGAGGGTACCAAGAGACCCAGTACTTC.

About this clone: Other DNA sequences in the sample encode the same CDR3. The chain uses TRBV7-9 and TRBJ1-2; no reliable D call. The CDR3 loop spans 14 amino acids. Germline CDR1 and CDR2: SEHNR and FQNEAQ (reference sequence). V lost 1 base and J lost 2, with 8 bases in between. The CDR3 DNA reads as TGTGCCAGCAGCTTAGGGGCTGCGAACTATGGCTACACCTTC. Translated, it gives CASSLGAANYGYTF.

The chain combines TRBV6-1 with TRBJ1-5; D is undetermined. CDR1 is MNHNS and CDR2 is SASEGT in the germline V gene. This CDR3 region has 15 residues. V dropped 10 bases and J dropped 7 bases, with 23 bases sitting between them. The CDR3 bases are TGTGCCACCTTCCCCCACGGGGAGTCGAGCCAGCCCCAGCATTTT. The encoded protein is CATFPHGESSQPQHF.

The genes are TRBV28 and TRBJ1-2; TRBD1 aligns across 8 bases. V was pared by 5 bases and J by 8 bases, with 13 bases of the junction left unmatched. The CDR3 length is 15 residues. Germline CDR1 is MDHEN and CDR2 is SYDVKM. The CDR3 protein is CASSPPVTGARGYTF. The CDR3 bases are TGTGCCAGCAGTCCCCCCGTGACAGGGGCGCGGGGCTACACCTTC.